The source of this T cell receptor beta chain is a study of blood T cell repertoires in COVID-19. Study information: Samples taken during acute and convalescent COVID-19 were collected in the United States, Italy and Spain. PBMCs, B-cell-depleted T cells, or T cells were the source of the cDNA or gDNA that made up the material.

Trimming removed 2 bases from V and 3 bases from J, with 9 bases in between. CDR1 and CDR2 (germline): SGHTS, YDEGEE. The CDR3 extends over 13 amino acids. Per the study methods: Researchers report that nucleated cell counts were estimated from reference gene primer amplification. Sequencing used immunoSEQ multiplex PCR; TCRdb keeps in-frame clones, though not all of them. That table supplies the V and J calls and clone size; D and trimming were determined from the DNA. The repertoire holds some 150,000 clones, with over 75% as singletons. The specimen was peripheral blood. The sequence was obtained from a man in his fifties with acute or convalescent COVID-19. V gene TRBV5-8 combines with J gene TRBJ2-7; the D gene is possibly TRBD1 (5 bases). The CDR3 DNA follows: TGTGCCAGCAGCTTAGGGGCCGGCTACGAGCAGTACTTC. Its protein is CASSLGAGYEQYF. The variable domain in full, completed from reference TRBV5-8 and TRBJ2-7, reads EAGVTQSPTHLIKTRGQQATLRCSPISGHTSVYWYQQALGLGLQFLLWYDEGEERNRGNFPPRFSGRQFPNYSSELNVNALELEDSALYLCASSLGAGYEQYFGPGTRLTVT.